This T cell receptor beta chain stems from a study of shared clonotypes between healthy human individuals. Study details: Three plates each covered CD4 naive and memory; CD8 naive two, CD8 memory one.

In germline, CDR1 is SGHRS, CDR2 YFSETQ. This CDR3 contains 15 residues. V lost 0 bases, J lost 2 bases, and 12 bases lay in between. TCRdb's copy holds only in-frame clones and misses some; the assay was immunoSEQ multiplex PCR. Seen here are roughly 650,000 clones, about 96% observed once, and the top ten hold roughly 0.05%. The source material was naive CD4+ T cells sorted from blood. Subset denoted: CD45RA+ positively selected. The sequence derives from a woman aged 25-40 years in good health. The chain is built from TRBV5-1 and TRBJ2-7; weak D call: TRBD2 (6 bases). CDR3 sequence reads: CASSLGAGKPYEQYF. The CDR3 bases are TGCGCCAGCAGCTTGGGGGCGGGAAAACCCTACGAGCAGTACTTC.